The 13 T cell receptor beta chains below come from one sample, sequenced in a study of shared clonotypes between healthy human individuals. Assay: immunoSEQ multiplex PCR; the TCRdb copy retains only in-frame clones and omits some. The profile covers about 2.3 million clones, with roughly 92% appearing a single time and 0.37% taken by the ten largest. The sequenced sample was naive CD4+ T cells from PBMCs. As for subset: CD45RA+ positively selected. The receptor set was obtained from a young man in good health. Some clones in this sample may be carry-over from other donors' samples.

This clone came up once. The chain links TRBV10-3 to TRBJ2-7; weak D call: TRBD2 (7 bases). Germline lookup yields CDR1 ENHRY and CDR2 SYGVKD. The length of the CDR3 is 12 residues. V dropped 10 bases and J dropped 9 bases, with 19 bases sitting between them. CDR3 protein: CATTGGGGAQYF. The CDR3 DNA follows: TGTGCCACCACCGGAGGGGGGGGCGCGCAGTACTTC.

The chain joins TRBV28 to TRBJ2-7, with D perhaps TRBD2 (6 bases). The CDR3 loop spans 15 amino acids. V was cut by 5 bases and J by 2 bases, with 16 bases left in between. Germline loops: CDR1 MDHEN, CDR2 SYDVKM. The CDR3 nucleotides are TGTGCCAGCAGTCGAAAGGGACTTAACGCCTACGAGCAGTACTTC. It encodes CASSRKGLNAYEQYF.

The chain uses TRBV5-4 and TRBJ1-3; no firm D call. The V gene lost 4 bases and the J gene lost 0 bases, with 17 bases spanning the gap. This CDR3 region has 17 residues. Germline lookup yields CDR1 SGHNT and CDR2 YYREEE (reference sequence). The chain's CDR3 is CASSRTVTDSSGNTIYF. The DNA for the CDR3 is TGTGCCAGCAGCCGGACGGTCACAGACTCCTCTGGAAACACCATATATTTT.

CDR3: CASSESCRGRPPNTGELFF. CDR3 DNA: TGCGCCAGCAGTGAGTCATGCCGGGGAAGGCCACCGAACACCGGGGAGCTGTTTTTT. The rearrangement uses TRBV10-1 and TRBJ2-2; D might be TRBD2 (5 bases). The CDR3 consists of 19 residues. Germline V gene sequence: CDR1 WNHNN, CDR2 SYGVQD (reference sequence). Trimming stripped 0 bases from V and 0 bases from J, with 17 bases between.

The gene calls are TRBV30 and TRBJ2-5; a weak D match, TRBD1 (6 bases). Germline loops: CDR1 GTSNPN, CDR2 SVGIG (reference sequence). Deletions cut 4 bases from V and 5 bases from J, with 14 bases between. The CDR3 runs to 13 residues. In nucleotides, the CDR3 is TGTGCCTGGACCCGACAGGCGTCCGAGACCCAGTACTTC. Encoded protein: CAWTRQASETQYF.

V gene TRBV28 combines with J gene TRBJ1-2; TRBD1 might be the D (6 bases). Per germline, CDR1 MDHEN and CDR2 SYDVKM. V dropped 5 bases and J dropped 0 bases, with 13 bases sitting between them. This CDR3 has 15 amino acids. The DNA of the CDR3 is TGTGCCAGCAGTCGATCCGGGACAACTAACTATGGCTACACCTTC. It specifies CASSRSGTTNYGYTF.

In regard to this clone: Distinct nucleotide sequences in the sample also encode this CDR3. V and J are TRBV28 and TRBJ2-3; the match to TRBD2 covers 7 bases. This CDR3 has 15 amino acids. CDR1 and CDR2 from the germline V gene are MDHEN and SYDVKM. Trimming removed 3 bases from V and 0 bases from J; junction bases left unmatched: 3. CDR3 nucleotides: TGTGCCAGCAGTTTGGGGGGGACGAGCACAGATACGCAGTATTTT. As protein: CASSLGGTSTDTQYF.

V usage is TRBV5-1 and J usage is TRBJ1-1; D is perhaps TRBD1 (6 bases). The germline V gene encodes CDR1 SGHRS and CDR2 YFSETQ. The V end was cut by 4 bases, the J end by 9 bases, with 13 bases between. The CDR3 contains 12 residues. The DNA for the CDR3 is TGCGCCAGCAGCGTAACCGGGACAAAAGCTTTCTTT. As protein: CASSVTGTKAFF. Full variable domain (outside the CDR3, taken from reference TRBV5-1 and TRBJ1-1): KAGVTQTPRYLIKTRGQQVTLSCSPISGHRSVSWYQQTPGQGLQFLFEYFSETQRNKGNFPGRFSGRQFSNSRSEMNVSTLELGDSALYLCASSVTGTKAFFGQGTRLTVV.

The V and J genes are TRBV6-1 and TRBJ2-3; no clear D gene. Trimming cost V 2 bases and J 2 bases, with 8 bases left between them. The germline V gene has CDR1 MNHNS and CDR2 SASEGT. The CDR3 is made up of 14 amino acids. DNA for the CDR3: TGTGCCAGCAGTGAAAAGAGCGTCACAGATACGCAGTATTTT. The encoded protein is CASSEKSVTDTQYF.

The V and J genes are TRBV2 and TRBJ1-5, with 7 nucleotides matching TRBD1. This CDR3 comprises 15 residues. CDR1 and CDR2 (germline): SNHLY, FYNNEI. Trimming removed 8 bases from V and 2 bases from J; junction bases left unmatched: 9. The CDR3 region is CASSTGQEGNQPQHF. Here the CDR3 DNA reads TGTGCCAGCTCGACAGGGCAAGAGGGCAATCAGCCCCAGCATTTT.

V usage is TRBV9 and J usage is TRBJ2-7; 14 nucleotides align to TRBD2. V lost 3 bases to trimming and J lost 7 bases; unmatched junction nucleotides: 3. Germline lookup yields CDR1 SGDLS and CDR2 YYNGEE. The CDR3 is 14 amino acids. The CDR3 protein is CASSATSGGGEQYF. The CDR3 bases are TGTGCCAGCAGCGCGACTAGCGGGGGGGGAGAGCAGTACTTC. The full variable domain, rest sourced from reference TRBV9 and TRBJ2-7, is DSGVTQTPKHLITATGQRVTLRCSPRSGDLSVYWYQQSLDQGLQFLIQYYNGEERAKGNILERFSAQQFPDLHSELNLSSLELGDSALYFCASSATSGGGEQYFGPGTRLTVT.

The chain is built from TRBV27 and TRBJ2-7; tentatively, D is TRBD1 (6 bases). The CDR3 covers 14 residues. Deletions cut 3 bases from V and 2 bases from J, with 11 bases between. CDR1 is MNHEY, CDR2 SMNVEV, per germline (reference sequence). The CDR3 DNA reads TGTGCCAGCAGTTTCAGGGGCATCGCCTACGAGCAGTACTTC. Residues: CASSFRGIAYEQYF.

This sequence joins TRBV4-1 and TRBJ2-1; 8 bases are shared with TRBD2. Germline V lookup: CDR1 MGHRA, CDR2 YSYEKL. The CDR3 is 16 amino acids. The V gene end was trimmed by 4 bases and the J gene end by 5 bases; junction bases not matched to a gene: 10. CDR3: CASSLDTGLADNEQFF. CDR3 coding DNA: TGCGCCAGCAGCCTCGATACAGGACTAGCAGACAATGAGCAGTTCTTC.